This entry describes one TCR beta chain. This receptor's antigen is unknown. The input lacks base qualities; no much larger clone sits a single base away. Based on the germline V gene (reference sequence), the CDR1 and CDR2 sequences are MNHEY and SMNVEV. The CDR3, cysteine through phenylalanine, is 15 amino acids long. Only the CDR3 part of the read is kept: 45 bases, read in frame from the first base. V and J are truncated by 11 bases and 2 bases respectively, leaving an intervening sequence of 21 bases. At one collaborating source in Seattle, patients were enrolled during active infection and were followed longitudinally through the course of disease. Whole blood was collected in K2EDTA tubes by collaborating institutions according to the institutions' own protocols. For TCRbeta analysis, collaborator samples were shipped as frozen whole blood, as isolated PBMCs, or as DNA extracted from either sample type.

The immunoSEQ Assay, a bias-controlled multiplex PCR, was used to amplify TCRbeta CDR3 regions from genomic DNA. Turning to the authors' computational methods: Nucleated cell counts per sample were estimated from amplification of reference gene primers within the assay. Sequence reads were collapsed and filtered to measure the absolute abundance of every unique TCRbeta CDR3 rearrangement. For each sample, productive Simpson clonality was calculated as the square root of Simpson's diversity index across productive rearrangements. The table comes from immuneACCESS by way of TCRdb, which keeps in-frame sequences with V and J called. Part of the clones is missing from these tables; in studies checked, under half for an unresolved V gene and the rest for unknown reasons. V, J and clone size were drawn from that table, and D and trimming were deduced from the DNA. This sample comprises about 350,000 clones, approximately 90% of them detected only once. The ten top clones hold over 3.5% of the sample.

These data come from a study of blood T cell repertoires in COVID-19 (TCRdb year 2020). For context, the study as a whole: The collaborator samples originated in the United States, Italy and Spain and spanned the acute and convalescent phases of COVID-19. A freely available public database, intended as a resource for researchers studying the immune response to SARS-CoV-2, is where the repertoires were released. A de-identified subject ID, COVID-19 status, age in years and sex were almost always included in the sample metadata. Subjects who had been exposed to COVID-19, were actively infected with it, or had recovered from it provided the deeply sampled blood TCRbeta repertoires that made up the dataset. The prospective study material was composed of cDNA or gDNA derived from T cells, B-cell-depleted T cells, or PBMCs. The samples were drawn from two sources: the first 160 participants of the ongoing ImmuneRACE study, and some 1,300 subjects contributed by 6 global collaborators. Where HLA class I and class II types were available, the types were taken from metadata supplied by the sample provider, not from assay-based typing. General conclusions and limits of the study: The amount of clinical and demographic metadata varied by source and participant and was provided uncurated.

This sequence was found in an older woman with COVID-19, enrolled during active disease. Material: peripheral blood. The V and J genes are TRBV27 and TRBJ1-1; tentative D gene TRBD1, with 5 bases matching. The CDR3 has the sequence CASRFIGHPNTEAFF. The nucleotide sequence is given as TGTGCCTCAAGGTTCATTGGACATCCTAACACTGAAGCTTTCTTT.